This T cell receptor (beta chain) was profiled in a study of shared clonotypes between healthy human individuals (dated by TCRdb to 2018 to 2021). Background for the entire study: A couple of women and a few men aged 18 to 49 years were included in the cohort. The study deeply sequenced blood TCR repertoires of several healthy adults to estimate repertoire size and the extent of clonotype sharing between individuals. To increase sequencing depth and limit assay-specific biases, different laboratories used diverse techniques to prepare libraries and sequence TCR repertoires. Leukapheresis yielded between about 0.94 and 8.9 billion PBMCs per donor.

The donors were healthy, HIV-negative adults with no recently reported acute infections or vaccinations. Every donor was a Caucasian adult living in Nashville, Tennessee, USA. For unsorted samples, tens of millions of PBMCs were counted, and genomic DNA was extracted using the QIAamp DNA Blood Mini kit. Blood was collected by leukapheresis, and PBMCs were isolated by Ficoll-Histopaque density gradient centrifugation and then cryopreserved in liquid nitrogen vapor phase. The investigation overall reported the following: The small number of donors limited the genetic and exposure-history diversity represented. Pairwise subsampling indicated that sequencing depth was expected to affect the degree of clonotype sharing among donors. Sampling was restricted to blood, and TCR repertoires in tissues likely differ from the TCR repertoires found in blood.

Concerning this clone: Its target antigen remains unknown. The input lacks base qualities; no much larger clone sits a single base away.

Using the deep immunoSEQ assay, multiplex PCR amplified TCR CDR3 regions from genomic DNA. Extracted genomic DNA from each cell subset was distributed evenly across all wells of several immunoSEQ 96-well plates, and each plate was treated as a replicate. Each replicate PCR for unsorted PBMC received roughly 0.3 ug genomic DNA, equal to about 30,000 T cell genomes. Genomic DNA from unsorted PBMC was sequenced over ten immunoSEQ deep assay plates. The purified libraries were quantified using a Qubit 3.0 fluorometer, sized with a Bioanalyzer 2100, and then quantified again using the KAPA Library Quantification kit. A separate single-read 150-cycle Illumina NextSeq 550 flow cell was used to sequence each immunoSEQ 96-well plate. For the original study's pipeline: Because the immunoSEQ output held only junctional sequences and lacked quality scores, the filtering could not match the filtering applied to full-length reads. To assign V/J genes and CDR3, sequences were annotated using PyIR, a Python wrapper for IgBLAST v1.9, with IMGT germline references. Reads with weak V/J assignments (E-value above 1e-6), missing CDR3, stop codons, out-of-frame junctions, or ambiguous translated residues were removed. V3J clonotypes were defined as sequences sharing the same inferred V gene, J gene, and CDR3 amino acid sequence. Percentage overlap between repertoires was calculated by dividing the number of shared unique clonotypes by the size of the smaller repertoire. Three approaches were used to assess repertoire richness: RTK rarefaction, the Chao1 estimator, and Recon v2.1 estimates of unobserved clonotypes. TCRdb obtained this table from immuneACCESS and retained in-frame rearrangements with V and J assigned. These tables miss some clones; where compared with another copy, unresolved V genes account for less than half of the shortfall, and the remainder is unexplained. V and J calls and clone size come straight from that table; D and trimming were deduced from the DNA. This sample holds about 500,000 clones; 70% to 80% were observed only once. The ten largest clonotypes hold around 12% of the sample.

This TCR came from a woman in her 40s in good health. Some clones in this sample may be carry-over from other donors' samples. Sequencing was carried out using PBMCs.

The CDR3: CASTPGLAENTGELFF. The base sequence is TGTGCCAGCACCCCCGGACTAGCGGAGAACACCGGGGAGCTGTTTTTT. The rearrangement joined TRBV7-9 to TRBJ2-2; TRBD2 agrees with 10 junctional bases. The cysteine opens and the phenylalanine closes a CDR3 of 16 amino acids. Just CDR3 DNA is preserved here, 48 bases in frame from base 1. The germline V gene (reference sequence) supplies CDR1 SEHNR and CDR2 FQNEAQ. At the junction V is shortened by 7 bases and J by 1 base; bases outside the gene matches: 6.